Listed below are T cell receptor beta chains from one sample, sequenced in a study of a mutant IDH1 vaccine in newly diagnosed glioma. Profiling relied on immunoSEQ multiplex PCR, and the TCRdb table lists in-frame clones only, not all of them. This table holds about 51,000 clones, around 80% found once. The sample consisted of PBMCs, taken from a glioma patient treated with radiotherapy, temozolomide or both. Receptors originate from a middle-aged woman with glioma. Both conserved end residues are part of each CDR3. A D gene is named only where the DNA matches it firmly. Only part of the rows carry a size: once, few, many, or a class if the clone is expanded.

v_call: TRBV9; clone_size: once; d_call: .; j_call: TRBJ1-2; cdr3_nt: TGTGCCAGCAGCCTCGGGACAACTTACACCTTC; cdr3_aa: CASSLGTTYTF
v_call: TRBV6-9; clone_size: .; d_call: TRBD1; j_call: TRBJ1-1; cdr3_nt: TGTGCCAGCAGTTATCCCCGCCAGGGGGGCACTGAAGCTTTCTTT; cdr3_aa: CASSYPRQGGTEAFF
v_call: TRBV19; clone_size: few; d_call: .; j_call: TRBJ1-5; cdr3_nt: TGTGCCAGTAGTATAGGAAATCAGCCCCAGCATTTT; cdr3_aa: CASSIGNQPQHF
v_call: TRBV6-5; clone_size: .; d_call: TRBD2; j_call: TRBJ2-3; cdr3_nt: TGTGCCAGCAGTTTCGGGACTAACCACCCCCCAGATACGCAGTATTTT; cdr3_aa: CASSFGTNHPPDTQYF
v_call: TRBV18; clone_size: .; d_call: TRBD1; j_call: TRBJ1-2; cdr3_nt: TGTGCCAGCTCACTCGGACAGGGATTGGAAGGCTACACCTTC; cdr3_aa: CASSLGQGLEGYTF
v_call: TRBV6-5; clone_size: .; d_call: TRBD2; j_call: TRBJ2-3; cdr3_nt: TGTGCCAGCAGTTACTCGATAAGCGGGGGGGCGAATACGCAGTATTTT; cdr3_aa: CASSYSISGGANTQYF
v_call: TRBV5-6; clone_size: .; d_call: .; j_call: TRBJ2-7; cdr3_nt: TGTGCCAGCAGCTTGGTTCAGAAAAACAGCGAGCAGTACTTC; cdr3_aa: CASSLVQKNSEQYF
v_call: TRBV9; clone_size: once; d_call: .; j_call: TRBJ1-1; cdr3_nt: TGTGCCAGCAGCGTAAACATCATGAACACTGAAGCTTTCTTT; cdr3_aa: CASSVNIMNTEAFF
v_call: TRBV7-2; clone_size: .; d_call: .; j_call: TRBJ2-7; cdr3_nt: TGTGCCAGCAGCTTAAACAGGGACTACGAGCAGTACTTC; cdr3_aa: CASSLNRDYEQYF
v_call: TRBV9; clone_size: .; d_call: TRBD2; j_call: TRBJ2-7; cdr3_nt: TGTGCCAGCAGCCGGGGACTAGCGGGCTCCTACGAGCAGTACTTC; cdr3_aa: CASSRGLAGSYEQYF
v_call: TRBV5-5; clone_size: once; d_call: .; j_call: TRBJ2-2; cdr3_nt: TGTGCCAGCAGGACTGAGCTGGGTGAGCTGTTTTTT; cdr3_aa: CASRTELGELFF
v_call: TRBV2; clone_size: .; d_call: TRBD1; j_call: TRBJ2-2; cdr3_nt: TGTGCCAGCACCGAGGACAGGGACGGGGAGCTGTTTTTT; cdr3_aa: CASTEDRDGELFF
v_call: TRBV10-1; clone_size: .; d_call: TRBD2; j_call: TRBJ2-7; cdr3_nt: TGCGCCAGCAGTGAGGGGACTAGCGGGGATTACGAGCAGTACTTC; cdr3_aa: CASSEGTSGDYEQYF
v_call: TRBV27; clone_size: .; d_call: .; j_call: TRBJ1-2; cdr3_nt: TGTGCCAGCAGACACAGGGTTCCAAACTATGGCTACACCTTC; cdr3_aa: CASRHRVPNYGYTF
v_call: TRBV15; clone_size: .; d_call: .; j_call: TRBJ1-1; cdr3_nt: TGTTCAGTGGGGGGTCGAACTGAAGCTTTCTTT; cdr3_aa: CSVGGRTEAFF
v_call: TRBV7-3; clone_size: .; d_call: .; j_call: TRBJ2-7; cdr3_nt: TGTGCCAGCAGCTCCACGGGTTACGAGCAGTACTTC; cdr3_aa: CASSSTGYEQYF
v_call: TRBV5-1; clone_size: few; d_call: .; j_call: TRBJ1-1; cdr3_nt: TGCGCCAGCAGCTCATCGGTGGGGACCGCTGAAGCTTTCTTT; cdr3_aa: CASSSSVGTAEAFF
v_call: TRBV5-6; clone_size: .; d_call: .; j_call: TRBJ2-3; cdr3_nt: TGTGCCAGCAGCTTGGGACCCAGGGGGGCAGATACGCAGTATTTT; cdr3_aa: CASSLGPRGADTQYF
v_call: TRBV21-1; clone_size: .; d_call: .; j_call: TRBJ1-2; cdr3_nt: TGTGCCAGCAGCAAACCGGGGTTCTATGGCTACACCTTC; cdr3_aa: CASSKPGFYGYTF
v_call: TRBV29-1; clone_size: .; d_call: TRBD2; j_call: TRBJ2-7; cdr3_nt: TGCAGCGTTCAACTAGCGGTGACCTACGAGCAGTACTTC; cdr3_aa: CSVQLAVTYEQYF
v_call: TRBV5-4; clone_size: .; d_call: .; j_call: TRBJ1-3; cdr3_nt: TGTGCCAGCAGCTTGGAGCAAGGAAACACCATATATTTT; cdr3_aa: CASSLEQGNTIYF
v_call: TRBV2; clone_size: .; d_call: TRBD1; j_call: TRBJ1-2; cdr3_nt: TGTGCCAGCACCCTCTCAGACAGGGAAGTGGGCTACACCTTC; cdr3_aa: CASTLSDREVGYTF
v_call: TRBV6-1; clone_size: few; d_call: .; j_call: TRBJ2-5; cdr3_nt: TGTGCCAGCAGCAAGAGGGTGGACCAGTACTTC; cdr3_aa: CASSKRVDQYF
v_call: TRBV10-3; clone_size: .; d_call: TRBD1; j_call: TRBJ1-5; cdr3_nt: TGTGCCATCAGCACCGGGACAGGGAACAATCAGCCCCAGCATTTT; cdr3_aa: CAISTGTGNNQPQHF
v_call: TRBV15; clone_size: .; d_call: .; j_call: TRBJ1-6; cdr3_nt: TGTGCCACCAGCAGTAAAGTAGGAGGCAATTCACCCCTCCACTTT; cdr3_aa: CATSSKVGGNSPLHF
v_call: TRBV5-5; clone_size: .; d_call: .; j_call: TRBJ1-6; cdr3_nt: TGTGCCAGCAGCGTACGTGGGAGCTCCGAAGGACCCCTCCACTTT; cdr3_aa: CASSVRGSSEGPLHF
v_call: TRBV30; clone_size: .; d_call: .; j_call: TRBJ1-4; cdr3_nt: TGTGCCTGGAGTGTAGGCGTGGGACGGGGAAATGAAAAACTGTTTTTT; cdr3_aa: CAWSVGVGRGNEKLFF
v_call: TRBV4-1; clone_size: .; d_call: .; j_call: TRBJ2-5; cdr3_nt: TGCGCCAGCAGCCAACGGGGGACTCAAGAGACCCAGTACTTC; cdr3_aa: CASSQRGTQETQYF
v_call: TRBV19; clone_size: .; d_call: TRBD2; j_call: TRBJ2-5; cdr3_nt: TGTGCCAGTAGTAACCCAACTAGCGGGGTAGAGACCCAGTACTTC; cdr3_aa: CASSNPTSGVETQYF
v_call: TRBV2; clone_size: once; d_call: .; j_call: TRBJ1-1; cdr3_nt: TGTGCCAGCAGTGAGAGCGATACCACTGAAGCTTTCTTT; cdr3_aa: CASSESDTTEAFF
v_call: TRBV7-2; clone_size: .; d_call: .; j_call: TRBJ1-6; cdr3_nt: TGTGCCAGCAGCTTAATGGGGGCGCGCGCCTATAATTCACCCCTCCACTTT; cdr3_aa: CASSLMGARAYNSPLHF
v_call: TRBV7-9; clone_size: few; d_call: .; j_call: TRBJ1-1; cdr3_nt: TGTGCCAGCAGCTTAGTGTTTGAAAACACTGAAGCTTTCTTT; cdr3_aa: CASSLVFENTEAFF
v_call: TRBV5-5; clone_size: .; d_call: .; j_call: TRBJ1-1; cdr3_nt: TGTGCCAGCAGCTTCGGGGGCCGGGGCACTGAAGCTTTCTTT; cdr3_aa: CASSFGGRGTEAFF
v_call: TRBV5-4; clone_size: .; d_call: .; j_call: TRBJ2-6; cdr3_nt: TGTGCCAGCAGCTTGTATGGGTCCTCTGGGGCCAACGTCCTGACTTTC; cdr3_aa: CASSLYGSSGANVLTF
v_call: TRBV7-6; clone_size: .; d_call: TRBD1; j_call: TRBJ1-1; cdr3_nt: TGTGCCAGCAGCTTATTGGGGGGACAGAATAAAGAAGCTTTCTTT; cdr3_aa: CASSLLGGQNKEAFF
v_call: TRBV7-9; clone_size: .; d_call: TRBD1; j_call: TRBJ2-2; cdr3_nt: TGTGCCGGACAGGGGGGCGTCACCGGGGAGCTGTTTTTT; cdr3_aa: CAGQGGVTGELFF
v_call: TRBV5-1; clone_size: .; d_call: .; j_call: TRBJ2-7; cdr3_nt: TGCGCCAGCAGCCCCCAGGGGGACTTCAGCGACGAGCAGTACTTC; cdr3_aa: CASSPQGDFSDEQYF
v_call: TRBV4-1; clone_size: .; d_call: TRBD1; j_call: TRBJ1-1; cdr3_nt: TGCGCCAGCAGCCCCCCAGACAGGGGGAGAGGGACTGAAGCTTTCTTT; cdr3_aa: CASSPPDRGRGTEAFF
v_call: TRBV10-2; clone_size: few; d_call: .; j_call: TRBJ1-1; cdr3_nt: TGCGCCAGCAGTGGAACCCCAGATCAAGGGACTGAAGCTTTCTTT; cdr3_aa: CASSGTPDQGTEAFF
v_call: TRBV7-2; clone_size: .; d_call: .; j_call: TRBJ2-7; cdr3_nt: TGTGCCAGCAGCTCCCGCCCTAGCTACGAGCAGTACTTC; cdr3_aa: CASSSRPSYEQYF
v_call: TRBV7-8; clone_size: .; d_call: TRBD1; j_call: TRBJ1-5; cdr3_nt: TGTGCCAGCAGCCTAGGACAGGGCAATCAGCCCCAGCATTTT; cdr3_aa: CASSLGQGNQPQHF
v_call: TRBV5-1; clone_size: .; d_call: TRBD1; j_call: TRBJ1-2; cdr3_nt: TGCGCCAGCAGCTTGGGGACAGGCCTTAGCGATGGCTACACCTTC; cdr3_aa: CASSLGTGLSDGYTF
v_call: TRBV5-1; clone_size: .; d_call: .; j_call: TRBJ2-3; cdr3_nt: TGCGCCAGCAGCCTGGAGGGCAGCCCCACAGATACGCAGTATTTT; cdr3_aa: CASSLEGSPTDTQYF
v_call: TRBV19; clone_size: .; d_call: .; j_call: TRBJ2-5; cdr3_nt: TGTGCCAGTAGTGGAGGGCAGGGGACGCGGGAGACCCAGTACTTC; cdr3_aa: CASSGGQGTRETQYF
v_call: TRBV11-2; clone_size: once; d_call: .; j_call: TRBJ1-1; cdr3_nt: TGTGCCAGCAGCTTAGATCGGAGGGAAGCTTTCTTT; cdr3_aa: CASSLDRREAFF
v_call: TRBV30; clone_size: .; d_call: .; j_call: TRBJ1-2; cdr3_nt: TGTGCCTGGAGACAGAGTAACTATGGCTACACCTTC; cdr3_aa: CAWRQSNYGYTF
v_call: TRBV7-2; clone_size: .; d_call: .; j_call: TRBJ2-3; cdr3_nt: TGTGCCAGCAGCCTTGGGACCGCAATCGGGGATACGCAGTATTTT; cdr3_aa: CASSLGTAIGDTQYF
v_call: TRBV2; clone_size: few; d_call: .; j_call: TRBJ1-1; cdr3_nt: TGTGCCAGCAGTGCAGGGGCAGGAACTGAAGCTTTCTTT; cdr3_aa: CASSAGAGTEAFF
v_call: TRBV2; clone_size: .; d_call: .; j_call: TRBJ1-3; cdr3_nt: TGTGCCAGCAGTGACCCAGGTCCTGGAAACACCATATATTTT; cdr3_aa: CASSDPGPGNTIYF
v_call: TRBV7-2; clone_size: .; d_call: .; j_call: TRBJ2-7; cdr3_nt: TGTGCCAGCAGCCCCGAGGTCGCATACTACGAGCAGTACTTC; cdr3_aa: CASSPEVAYYEQYF
v_call: TRBV5-4; clone_size: .; d_call: .; j_call: TRBJ2-7; cdr3_nt: TGTGCCAGCAGCTTGGGACTAGGGGTTGGCGAGCAGTACTTC; cdr3_aa: CASSLGLGVGEQYF
v_call: TRBV4-3; clone_size: .; d_call: .; j_call: TRBJ1-1; cdr3_nt: TGCGCCAGCAGCCGGGGGGGGCAGACATCCACTGAAGCTTTCTTT; cdr3_aa: CASSRGGQTSTEAFF
v_call: TRBV5-5; clone_size: .; d_call: .; j_call: TRBJ2-7; cdr3_nt: TGTGCCAGCAGCTTGACTCTTCTTCCCGAGCAGTACTTC; cdr3_aa: CASSLTLLPEQYF